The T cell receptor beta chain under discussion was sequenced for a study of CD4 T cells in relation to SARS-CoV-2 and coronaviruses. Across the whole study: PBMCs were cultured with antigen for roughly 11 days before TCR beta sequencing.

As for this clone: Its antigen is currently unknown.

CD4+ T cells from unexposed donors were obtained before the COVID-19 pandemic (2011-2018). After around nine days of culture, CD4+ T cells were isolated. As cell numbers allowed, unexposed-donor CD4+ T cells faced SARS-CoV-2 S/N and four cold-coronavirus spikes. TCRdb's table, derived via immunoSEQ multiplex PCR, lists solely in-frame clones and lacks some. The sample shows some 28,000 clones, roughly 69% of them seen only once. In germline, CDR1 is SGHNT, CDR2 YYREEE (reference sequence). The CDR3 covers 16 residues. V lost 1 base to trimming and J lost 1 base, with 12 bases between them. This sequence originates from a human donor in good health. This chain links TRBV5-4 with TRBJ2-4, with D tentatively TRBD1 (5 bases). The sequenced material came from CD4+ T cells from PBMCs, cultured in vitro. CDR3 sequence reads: CASSLQVGPAKNIQYF. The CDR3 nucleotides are TGTGCCAGCAGCTTGCAGGTGGGGCCGGCCAAAAACATTCAGTACTTC.